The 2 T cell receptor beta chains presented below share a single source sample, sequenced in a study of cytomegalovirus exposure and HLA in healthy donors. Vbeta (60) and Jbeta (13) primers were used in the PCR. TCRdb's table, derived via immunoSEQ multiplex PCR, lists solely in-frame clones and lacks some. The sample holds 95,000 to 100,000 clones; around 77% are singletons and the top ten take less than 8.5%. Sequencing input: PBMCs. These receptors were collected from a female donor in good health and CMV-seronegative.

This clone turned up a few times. For the CDR3, the DNA is TGTGCCAGCAGCAAAGATTCTGCAGGGCAGCATGGTCGCCCCTACGAGCAGTACTTC. Its translation is CASSKDSAGQHGRPYEQYF. This sequence joins TRBV21-1 and TRBJ2-7; no DNA check was done on the table's D call, TRBD1. TRBV21-1 is a pseudogene segment. This CDR3 spans 19 amino acids.

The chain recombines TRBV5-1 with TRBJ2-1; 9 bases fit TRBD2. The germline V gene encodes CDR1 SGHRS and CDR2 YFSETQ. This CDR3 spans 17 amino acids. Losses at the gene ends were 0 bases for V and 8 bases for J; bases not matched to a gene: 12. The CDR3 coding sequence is TGCGCCAGCAGCTTGGCCATTCTTAGCGGGAGTATTGATGAGCAGTTCTTC. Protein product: CASSLAILSGSIDEQFF.